This paragraph reports one T cell receptor (beta chain). No antigen is known for it. Treatment defined: approximately 9-day PBMC culture with coronavirus spike peptide pools or control peptides (ViraFEST assay). Cultured CD4+ T-cell DNA underwent Oncomine TCR Beta short-read sequencing. TCRdb processed the PCR reads anew with MiXCR; each CDR3 protein has one entry. The table has about 20,000 distinct CDR3 sequences, over 50% seen once; the top ten hold roughly 9.3%. This sample is part of a study of vaccination and CD4 T cells after COVID-19. CDR3 length equals 18 residues. Material: CD4+ T cells from blood, cultured in vitro. The chain recombines TRBV21-1 with TRBJ1-1; TRBD1 is the table's D call and was not checked against the DNA. TRBV21-1 is listed as a pseudogene. The sequence was collected from a human donor who had recovered from COVID-19. CDR3 amino acids: CASSKKGWDRPMNTEAFF. In DNA, the CDR3 is TGTGCCAGCAGCAAAAAGGGGTGGGACAGGCCCATGAACACTGAAGCTTTCTTT.